One T cell receptor (beta chain) is described in this entry. Its antigen is undetermined. This specimen belongs to a study of cytomegalovirus exposure and HLA in healthy donors. The wider study: Drawn from HLA-typed donors, some 80 million unique TCRs were held in an early data release. Overall study results and limits: Previous analysis showed most TCR beta V segments were productive about 87% or about 30% of the time.

Primers included in the PCR were 60 Vbeta and 13 Jbeta primers. TCRdb's table, derived via immunoSEQ multiplex PCR, lists solely in-frame clones and lacks some. The sample consists of about 160,000 clones, over 80% of them appearing once. Sequencing was performed on PBMCs. The source is a girl between 10 and 17 years old in good health and CMV-seropositive.

The CDR3 loop is CASSLVSRGETQYF. CDR3 coding DNA: TGTGCCAGCAGCTTAGTAAGCAGGGGGGAGACCCAGTACTTC. The chain carries TRBV7-9 and TRBJ2-5; 7 bases agree with TRBD1. Looked up from germline, CDR1 is SEHNR and CDR2 is FQNEAQ (reference sequence). This CDR3 is 14 amino acids long. J gave up 5 bases and V 1 base, and 4 bases lay outside the gene matches.